The 8 T cell receptor beta chains below come from one sample, sequenced in a study of beta chain features in type 1 diabetes. Study observations and caveats: All four CD4+ subsets of Type 1 diabetes patients contained TCRB CDR3s that were moderately but significantly shorter.

The investigators reverse transcribed all of the isolated RNA, so they sequenced expressed TCRB transcripts. TCRdb's copy holds only in-frame clones and misses some; the assay was immunoSEQ multiplex PCR. The table includes around 140,000 clones, around 9% detected once. Their target antigens are unknown. The specimen was central memory CD4+ T cells from blood. The receptor set was obtained from a man between 25 and 39 years old with type 1 diabetes.

The rearrangement uses TRBV2 and TRBJ1-4; tentatively, D is TRBD1 (6 bases). This CDR3 has 14 amino acids. Per the germline V gene, CDR1 is SNHLY and CDR2 is FYNNEI. V shed 7 bases and J shed 8 bases, with 17 bases lying between them. CDR3 in DNA: TGTGCCAGCACCGAGGGGGAGGGACGCGAAAAACTGTTTTTT. It is translated as CASTEGEGREKLFF.

This clone has more than one count but fewer than ten. V usage is TRBV5-4 and J usage is TRBJ2-3, with 7 positions matching TRBD2. With V trimmed by 0 bases and J by 0 bases, 7 bases remained unmatched. The CDR3 has 17 amino acids. Germline CDR1 is SGHNT and CDR2 is YYREEE (reference sequence). Here the CDR3 DNA reads TGTGCCAGCAGCTTGGGCCTAGCGGTGGGAAGCACAGATACGCAGTATTTT. Encoded protein: CASSLGLAVGSTDTQYF.

Only a few counts were recorded for this clone. J is TRBJ1-2 and V is TRBV6-6, with a tentative D call TRBD1 (6 bases). Per germline, CDR1 MNHNY and CDR2 SVGAGI (reference sequence). The CDR3 is 13 amino acids. Trimming left V 5 bases short and J 4 bases short, with 11 bases between. DNA of the CDR3: TGTGCCAGCAGTCCAGGGGCAGCCTATGGCTACACCTTC. Encoded protein: CASSPGAAYGYTF.

This chain uses TRBV18 with TRBJ2-7; D gene unclear. CDR1 and CDR2 (germline): KGHSH, LQKENI. Trimming removed 0 bases at V and 2 bases at J, with 5 bases between. The CDR3 has 13 amino acids. The CDR3 coding sequence is TGTGCCAGCTCACCACCGGGCCCCTACGAGCAGTACTTC. Translating it yields CASSPPGPYEQYF.

The gene calls are TRBV2 and TRBJ2-7, with 7 bases identical to TRBD1. The length of the CDR3 is 12 residues. Trimming at V came to 6 bases and at J to 5 bases, leaving 4 bases not matched to a gene. CDR1 and CDR2 from the germline V gene are SNHLY and FYNNEI. The DNA for the CDR3 is TGTGCCAGCAGGGGACAGTTCGACGAGCAGTACTTC. Its protein is CASRGQFDEQYF.

This clone was seen only a few times. This chain uses TRBV5-1 with TRBJ2-7; D uncertain. The CDR3 is made up of 14 amino acids. With 3 bases removed from V and 0 bases from J, the gap between germline ends came to 10 bases. The germline gives CDR1 SGHRS, CDR2 YFSETQ. The DNA of the CDR3 is TGCGCCAGCAGCTCCGTATCAGACTCCTACGAGCAGTACTTC. This translates into CASSSVSDSYEQYF.

The chain has TRBV7-2 and TRBJ2-1; 10 bases line up with TRBD1. Per germline, CDR1 SGHTA and CDR2 FQGNSA. With 5 bases clipped from V and 5 bases from J, the junction kept 9 bases outside the gene matches. The CDR3 has 16 amino acids. The CDR3 coding sequence is TGTGCCAGCAGCCACACCCGGGACAGGGGCAACAATGAGCAGTTCTTC. As protein: CASSHTRDRGNNEQFF.

This chain links TRBV11-1 with TRBJ2-6; D remains ambiguous. V was clipped by 5 bases and J by 3 bases, with 5 bases between them. The CDR3 runs to 13 residues. CDR1 is SGHAT and CDR2 is FQDESV in the germline V gene (reference sequence). The CDR3 nucleotides are TGTGCCAGCAGCCTCGGTGGGGCCAACGTCCTGACTTTC. It translates to CASSLGGANVLTF.